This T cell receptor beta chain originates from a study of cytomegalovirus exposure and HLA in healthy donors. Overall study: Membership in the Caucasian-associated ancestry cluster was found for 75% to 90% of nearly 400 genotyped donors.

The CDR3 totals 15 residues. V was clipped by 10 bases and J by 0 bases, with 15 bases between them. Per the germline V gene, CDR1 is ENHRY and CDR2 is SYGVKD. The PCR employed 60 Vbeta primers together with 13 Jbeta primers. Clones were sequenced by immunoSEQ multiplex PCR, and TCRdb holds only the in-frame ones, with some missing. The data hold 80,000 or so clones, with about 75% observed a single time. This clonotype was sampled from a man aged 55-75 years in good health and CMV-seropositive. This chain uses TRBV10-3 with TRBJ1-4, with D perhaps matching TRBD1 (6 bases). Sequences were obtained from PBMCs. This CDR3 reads CATRDRTSTNEKLFF. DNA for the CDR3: TGTGCCACCCGTGACAGGACTTCAACTAATGAAAAACTGTTTTTT.